Included here is one T cell receptor (beta chain) sequence, with context. Antigen specificity is unknown. Germline and genes: mouse. The CDR3 end lies 4 residues beyond the end of the read and is filled in from the germline J gene. The data originate from a study of CD8+ T cells in alopecia areata. Study background: Transfer of skin from approximately 6-13-month-old C3H/HeJ graft donors with spontaneous alopecia was made to approximately 7-11-week-old female C3H/HeJ mice. The study, taken as a whole, reports: Although TCR sharing was seen in mice, sharing across patients was less clear, possibly for HLA-related reasons. Sequenced scalp T cells also include alphabeta T cells resident in normal skin. Lesional scalp, notably in alopecia totalis/universalis, had clonality above that of normal scalp.

The germline V gene has CDR1 NSHNY and CDR2 SYGAGN. The CDR3 covers 17 residues. The V segment lost 3 bases and the J segment 0 bases; nucleotides outside the gene matches: 7. RNA was extracted and reverse transcribed into cDNA as the sequencing template. Measured with immunoSEQ multiplex PCR; TCRdb has only the in-frame clones, and not every one. The sample was found to contain over 100,000 clones, and every one recurs. Sequences were obtained from lesional skin. This TCR was recovered from a C3H/HeJ mouse with alopecia areata. Mouse MHC haplotype: H2-k. The chain joins TRBV13-1 to TRBJ2-7; 12 bases line up with TRBD2. The covered CDR3 bases are TGTGCCAGCAGTGGATCCGGGACTGGGGGGTCCTCCTAT. Protein product: CASSGSGTGGSSY. The full-length CDR3 reads as CASSGSGTGGSSYEQYF.